This TCR beta chain emerged from a study of T-cell memory formation after mild COVID-19. TCRdb processed the 5' RACE reads anew with MiXCR; each CDR3 protein has one entry. The table includes hundreds of thousands of distinct CDR3 sequences, around 17% detected once. There are 15 residues in the CDR3. CDR1 is SGDLS, CDR2 YYNGEE, per germline. The V and J ends lost 0 bases and 1 base respectively, with 11 bases between them. The receptor was derived from an adult woman who had mild COVID-19 (a few samples of this study predate the infection). Cell type and time point are not known. The sequenced sample was PBMCs or a T cell subset sorted from them (not recorded which). The chain combines TRBV9 with TRBJ2-7; D gene ambiguous. CDR3 in amino acids: CASSVGPSVSYEQYF. The CDR3 DNA follows: TGTGCCAGCAGCGTAGGGCCCTCGGTATCCTACGAGCAGTACTTC.